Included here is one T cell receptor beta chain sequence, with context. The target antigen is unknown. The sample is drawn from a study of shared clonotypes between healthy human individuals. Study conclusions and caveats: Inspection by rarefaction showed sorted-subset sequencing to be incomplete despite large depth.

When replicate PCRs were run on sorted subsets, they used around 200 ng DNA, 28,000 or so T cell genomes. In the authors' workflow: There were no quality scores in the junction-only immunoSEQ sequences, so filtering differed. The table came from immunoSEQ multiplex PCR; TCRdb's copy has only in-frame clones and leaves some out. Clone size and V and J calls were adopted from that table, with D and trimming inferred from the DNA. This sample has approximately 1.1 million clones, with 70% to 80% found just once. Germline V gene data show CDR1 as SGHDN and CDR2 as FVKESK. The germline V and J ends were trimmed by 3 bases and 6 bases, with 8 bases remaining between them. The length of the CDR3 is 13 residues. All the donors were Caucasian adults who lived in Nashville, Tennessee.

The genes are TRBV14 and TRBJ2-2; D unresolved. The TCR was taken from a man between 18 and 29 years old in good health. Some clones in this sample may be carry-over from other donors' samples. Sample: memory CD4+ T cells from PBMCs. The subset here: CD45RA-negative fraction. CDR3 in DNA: TGTGCCAGCAGCCAGTTGGTGTCCGGGGAGCTGTTTTTT. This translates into CASSQLVSGELFF.